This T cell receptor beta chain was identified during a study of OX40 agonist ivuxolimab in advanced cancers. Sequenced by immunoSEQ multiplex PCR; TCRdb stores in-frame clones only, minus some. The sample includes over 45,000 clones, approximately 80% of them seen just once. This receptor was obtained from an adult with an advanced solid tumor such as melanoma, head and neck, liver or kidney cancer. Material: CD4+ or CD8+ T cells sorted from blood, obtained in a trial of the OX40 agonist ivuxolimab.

CDR3 sequence reads: CASRSRDRVIAGELFF. The CDR3, as DNA: TGTGCCAGTAGGAGCCGGGACAGGGTAATCGCCGGGGAGCTGTTTTTT. The chain is built from TRBV19 and TRBJ2-2; 9 bases agree with TRBD1. The germline V gene has CDR1 LNHDA and CDR2 SQIVND (reference sequence). V dropped 6 bases and J dropped 6; count of bases not matched to a gene: 11. The CDR3 totals 16 residues.